These 11 T cell receptor beta chains were sequenced from one sample in a study of shared clonotypes between healthy human individuals (dated by TCRdb to the early 2020s). Library preparation used the immunoSEQ multiplex PCR assay. TCRdb's version of the immuneACCESS table is confined to in-frame rearrangements and falls short of the full clone set. An unresolved V gene accounts for under half of the shortfall where checked; the remainder is of unknown origin. This sample is represented by roughly 1 million clones; more than 75% of them were singletons. More than 0.45% of the sample goes to the ten largest clones. The sample taken for sequencing was memory CD4+ T cells from PBMCs. The meaning of the sample's cell subset or site label: CD45RA-negative fraction. The receptors stem from a man between 18 and 29 years old in good health. Some clones in this sample may be carry-over from other donors' samples.

The V gene is TRBV5-1, the J gene TRBJ2-1; possibly TRBD1 or TRBD2 for D (5 bases each). V was trimmed by 0 bases and J by 4 bases, leaving 11 bases between them. Germline CDR1 is SGHRS and CDR2 is YFSETQ. The CDR3 length is 15 residues. The CDR3 bases are TGCGCCAGCAGCTTGGGGGGGACGGCATACAATGAGCAGTTCTTC. It specifies CASSLGGTAYNEQFF.

V gene TRBV7-2 combines with J gene TRBJ1-1; a possible D gene is TRBD1 (5 bases). With 8 bases removed from V and 2 bases from J, the gap between germline ends came to 18 bases. Germline V gene data show CDR1 as SGHTA and CDR2 as FQGNSA. This CDR3 has 15 amino acids. CDR3 nucleotides: TGTGCCAGCTGCAACTACGCGGGGGATAACACTGAAGCTTTCTTT. Its translation: CASCNYAGDNTEAFF.

This clone was detected only a few times. The chain is built from TRBV6-5 and TRBJ2-6; D ambiguous. The V gene's germline CDR1 is MNHEY and CDR2 SVGAGI. With 0 bases removed from V and 3 bases from J, the gap between germline ends came to 3 bases. The CDR3 totals 14 residues. DNA for the CDR3: TGTGCCAGCAGTTACTCTAATGGGGCCAACGTCCTGACTTTC. It specifies CASSYSNGANVLTF.

V and J are TRBV5-1 and TRBJ2-3; the D gene is possibly TRBD2 (5 bases). V lost 0 bases, J lost 4 bases, and 15 bases lay in between. The CDR3 has 16 amino acids. The V gene's germline CDR1 is SGHRS and CDR2 YFSETQ. CDR3 sequence: CASSLGGKVLADTQYF. In DNA, the CDR3 is TGCGCCAGCAGCTTGGGAGGGAAGGTGTTGGCAGATACGCAGTATTTT.

This clone was found once. The V gene is TRBV10-3, the J gene TRBJ1-1; D perhaps matches TRBD1 (5 bases). The CDR3 totals 17 residues. V gave up 2 bases and J gave up 1 base, with 17 bases separating them. From germline, CDR1 is ENHRY and CDR2 SYGVKD. CDR3 in DNA: TGTGCCATCAGTGAGGTCAGGAGGGGCTCCCAGAACACTGAAGCTTTCTTT. Its protein is CAISEVRRGSQNTEAFF.

Details on this clone: This same CDR3 is encoded by further DNA sequences in the sample. The chain uses TRBV18 and TRBJ1-5, with TRBD1 identical over 12 bases. The V gene's germline CDR1 is KGHSH and CDR2 LQKENI. The CDR3 is made up of 14 amino acids. Trimming took 6 bases from V and 6 from J; bases not matched to a gene: 3. CDR3 in amino acids: CASSGQGAGQPQHF. CDR3 sequence (DNA): TGTGCCAGCTCGGGACAGGGGGCTGGTCAGCCCCAGCATTTT.

Note on this clone: A single base separates this from a much larger clone, so it may be a read error. This rearrangement joins TRBV6-5 to TRBJ1-1; D gene unclear. Germline V gene sequence: CDR1 MNHEY, CDR2 SVGAGI. The CDR3 loop spans 11 amino acids. V lost 6 bases to trimming and J lost 3 bases, with 5 bases between them. The CDR3 loop reads CASRGYTEAFF. As DNA, the CDR3 is TGTGCCAGCAGGGGGTACACTGAAGCTTTCTTT.

This clone occurred a few times. CDR3 coding DNA: TGCAGCGTTCGCGACGGACAGGTCTCTGGAAACACCATATATTTT. Its protein product is CSVRDGQVSGNTIYF. The V and J genes are TRBV29-1 and TRBJ1-3; 7 nucleotides match TRBD1. The CDR3 contains 15 residues. Trimming removed 5 bases from V and 0 bases from J; junction bases left unmatched: 7. Per the germline V gene, CDR1 is SQVTM and CDR2 is ANQGSEA. Using reference TRBV29-1 and TRBJ1-3 for the parts outside the CDR3, the full variable domain is SAVISQKPSRDICQRGTSLTIQCQVDSQVTMMFWYRQQPGQSLTLIATANQGSEATYESGFVIDKFPISRPNLTFSTLTVSNMSPEDSSIYLCSVRDGQVSGNTIYFGEGSWLTVV.

The chain combines TRBV9 with TRBJ2-1, with D hard to call. CDR1 is SGDLS and CDR2 is YYNGEE in the germline V gene. V was shortened by 5 bases and J by 7 bases, with 22 bases between the two germline ends. This CDR3 has 16 residues. This chain's CDR3 is CASSTDNGRLRNEQFF. Written as DNA, the CDR3 is TGTGCCAGCAGTACCGATAACGGGCGGTTGAGGAATGAGCAGTTCTTC.

The CDR3 protein is CASRSTWGPETQYF. For the CDR3, the DNA is TGTGCCAGCAGATCGACGTGGGGTCCAGAGACCCAGTACTTC. The V gene is TRBV5-5, the J gene TRBJ2-5; D call uncertain. From germline, CDR1 is SGHKS and CDR2 YYEKEE (reference sequence). Trimming pared 5 bases from V and 4 bases from J, leaving 15 bases between. This CDR3 is built from 14 residues.

The genes are TRBV9 and TRBJ1-1, with TRBD1 identical over 7 bases. The CDR3 has 15 residues. The germline gives CDR1 SGDLS, CDR2 YYNGEE. V trimming: 0 bases; J trimming: 2 bases; junction bases outside the gene matches: 4. The DNA of the CDR3 is TGTGCCAGCAGCGTAGTGGGACAGATAAACACTGAAGCTTTCTTT. It translates to CASSVVGQINTEAFF.